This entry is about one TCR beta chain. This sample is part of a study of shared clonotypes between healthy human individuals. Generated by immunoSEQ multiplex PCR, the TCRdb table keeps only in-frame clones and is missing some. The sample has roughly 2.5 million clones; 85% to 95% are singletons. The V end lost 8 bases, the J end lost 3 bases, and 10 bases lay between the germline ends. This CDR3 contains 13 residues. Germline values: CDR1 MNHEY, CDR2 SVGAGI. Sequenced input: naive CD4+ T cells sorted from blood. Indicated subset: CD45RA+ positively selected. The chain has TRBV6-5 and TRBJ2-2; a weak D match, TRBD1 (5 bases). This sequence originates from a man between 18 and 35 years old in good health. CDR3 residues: CASRSRDTGELFF. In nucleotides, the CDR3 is TGTGCCAGCCGTTCCAGGGACACCGGGGAGCTGTTTTTT.